The sequence of this T cell receptor (beta chain) was determined in a study of blood T cell repertoires in COVID-19. The overall study: COVID-19 samples collected from the United States, Italy and Spain covered acute and convalescent phases.

The V end was cut by 2 bases, the J end by 6 bases, with 8 bases between. Germline loops: CDR1 MNHNS, CDR2 SASEGT. The CDR3 has 13 residues. Sequencing used immunoSEQ multiplex PCR; TCRdb keeps in-frame clones, though not all of them. The sample carries 350,000 to 550,000 clones, approximately 90% recorded once. The chain combines TRBV6-1 with TRBJ1-5; D call uncertain. The clonotype comes from a woman in her twenties or thirties with acute or convalescent COVID-19. The sequencing input was peripheral blood. The CDR3 coding sequence is TGTGCCAGCAGTGAATCCCGGAGTCAGCCCCAGCATTTT. Translating gives CASSESRSQPQHF.